This TCR beta chain was sequenced in a study of tumor and adjacent non-tumor tissue in lung cancer. A remark on this clonotype: One end of the junction varies from germline; a read error may be responsible.

TCRbeta libraries were built with three rounds of nested PCR, modified from ARM-PCR. In TCRdb, the multiplex PCR reads were re-called with MiXCR into one record per CDR3 protein. The repertoire holds some 100,000 distinct CDR3 sequences, about 63% seen once, with around a fifth in the top ten. Per germline, CDR1 SGHAT and CDR2 FQNNGV. CDR3 size: 16 residues. RNA was extracted from bulk tissue without any cell sorting. The normal lung tissue was taken more than 3 cm from the tumor edge. The rearrangement uses TRBV11-2 and TRBJ2-1; possibly TRBD2 for D (5 bases). Sequenced: distant non-tumor lung tissue. The TCR was taken from a man in his sixties with non-small cell lung cancer. The CDR3 nucleotides read TGTGCCAGCAGCTCATCGGCGGGTATGCCGAGCAATGAGCAATTCTTC. It specifies CASSSSAGMPSNEQFF.